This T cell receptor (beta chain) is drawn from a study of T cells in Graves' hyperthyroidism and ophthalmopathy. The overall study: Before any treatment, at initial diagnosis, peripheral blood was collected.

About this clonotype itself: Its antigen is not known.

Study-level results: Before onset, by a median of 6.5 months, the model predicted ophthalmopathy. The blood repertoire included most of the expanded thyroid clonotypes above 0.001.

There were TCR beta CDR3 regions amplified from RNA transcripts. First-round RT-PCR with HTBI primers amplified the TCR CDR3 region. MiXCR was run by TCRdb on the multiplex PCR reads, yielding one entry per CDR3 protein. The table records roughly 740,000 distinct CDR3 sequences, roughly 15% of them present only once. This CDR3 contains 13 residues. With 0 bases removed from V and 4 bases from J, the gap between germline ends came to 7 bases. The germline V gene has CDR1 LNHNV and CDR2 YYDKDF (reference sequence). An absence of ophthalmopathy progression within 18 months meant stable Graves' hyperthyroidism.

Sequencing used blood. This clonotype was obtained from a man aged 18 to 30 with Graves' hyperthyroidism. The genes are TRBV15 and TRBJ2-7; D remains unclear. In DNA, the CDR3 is TGTGCCACCAGCAGAGATCTAAATTACGAGCAGTACTTC. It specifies CATSRDLNYEQYF.